This T cell receptor (beta chain) was captured in a study of cytomegalovirus exposure and HLA in healthy donors. The PCR ran on 60 Vbeta and 13 Jbeta primers. Using immunoSEQ multiplex PCR, the repertoire was profiled, and TCRdb retains in-frame clones only, with some absent. Of fewer than 120,000 clones listed, 80% were seen once; the top ten hold 2.5% to 3%. This clone was counted between two and nine times. Germline V gives CDR1 SGDLS, CDR2 YYNGEE. The CDR3 totals 14 residues. V was pared by 3 bases and J by 2 bases, with 2 bases of the junction left unmatched. V and J are TRBV9 and TRBJ2-1; TRBD1 aligns across 7 bases. This TCR came from a woman aged 60-75 years in good health and CMV-seropositive. The material sequenced was PBMCs. The CDR3 DNA reads TGTGCCAGCAGCGGGACAGGAGCCTACAATGAGCAGTTCTTC. Translation: CASSGTGAYNEQFF. The full variable domain, its missing parts supplied by reference TRBV9 and TRBJ2-1, is DSGVTQTPKHLITATGQRVTLRCSPRSGDLSVYWYQQSLDQGLQFLIQYYNGEERAKGNILERFSAQQFPDLHSELNLSSLELGDSALYFCASSGTGAYNEQFFGPGTRLTVL.